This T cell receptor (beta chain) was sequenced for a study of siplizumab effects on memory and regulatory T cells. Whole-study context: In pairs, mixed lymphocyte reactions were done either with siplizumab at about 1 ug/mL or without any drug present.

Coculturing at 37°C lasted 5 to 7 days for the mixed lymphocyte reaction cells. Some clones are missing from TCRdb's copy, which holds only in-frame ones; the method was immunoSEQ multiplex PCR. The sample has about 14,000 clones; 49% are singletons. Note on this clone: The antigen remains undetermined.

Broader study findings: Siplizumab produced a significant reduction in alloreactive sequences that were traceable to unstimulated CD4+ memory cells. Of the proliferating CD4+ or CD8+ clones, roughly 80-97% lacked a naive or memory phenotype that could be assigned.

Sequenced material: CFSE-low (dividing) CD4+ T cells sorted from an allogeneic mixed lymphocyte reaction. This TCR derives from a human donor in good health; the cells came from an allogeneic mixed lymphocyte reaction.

The CDR3 sequence: CASSPQFPGQTYEQYF. The CDR3 DNA is TGTGCCAGCTCACCTCAATTCCCGGGACAGACCTACGAGCAGTACTTC. The rearrangement uses TRBV18 and TRBJ2-7; the match to TRBD1 covers 7 bases. Germline trimming cut 3 bases from V and 2 bases from J; bases unmatched to any gene: 10. Per the germline V gene, CDR1 is KGHSH and CDR2 is LQKENI. The CDR3 totals 16 residues.